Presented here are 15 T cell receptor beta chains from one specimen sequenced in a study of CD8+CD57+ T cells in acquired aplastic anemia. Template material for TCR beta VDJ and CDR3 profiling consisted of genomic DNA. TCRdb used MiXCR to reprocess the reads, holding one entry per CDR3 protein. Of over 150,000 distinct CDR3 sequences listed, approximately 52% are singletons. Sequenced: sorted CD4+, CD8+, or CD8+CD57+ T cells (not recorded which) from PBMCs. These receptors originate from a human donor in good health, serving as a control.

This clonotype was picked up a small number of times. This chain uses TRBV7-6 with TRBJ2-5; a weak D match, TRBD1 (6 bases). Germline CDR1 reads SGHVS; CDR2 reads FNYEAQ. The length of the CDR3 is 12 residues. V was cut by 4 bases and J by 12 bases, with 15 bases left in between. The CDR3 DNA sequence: TGTGCCAGCAGCTCCAACGGGACACCTAAGTACTTC. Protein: CASSSNGTPKYF.

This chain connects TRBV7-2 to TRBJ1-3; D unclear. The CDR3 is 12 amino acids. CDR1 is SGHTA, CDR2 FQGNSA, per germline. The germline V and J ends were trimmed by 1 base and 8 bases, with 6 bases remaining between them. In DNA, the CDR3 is TGTGCCAGCAGCTTAGATCTAGACACCATATATTTT. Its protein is CASSLDLDTIYF.

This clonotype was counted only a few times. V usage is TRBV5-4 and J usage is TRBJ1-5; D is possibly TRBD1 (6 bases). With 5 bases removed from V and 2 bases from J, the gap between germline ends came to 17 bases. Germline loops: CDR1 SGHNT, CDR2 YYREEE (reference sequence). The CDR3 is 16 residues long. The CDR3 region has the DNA TGTGCCAGCAGGCCAGAGACAGGTATGGGCAATCAGCCCCAGCATTTT. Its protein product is CASRPETGMGNQPQHF.

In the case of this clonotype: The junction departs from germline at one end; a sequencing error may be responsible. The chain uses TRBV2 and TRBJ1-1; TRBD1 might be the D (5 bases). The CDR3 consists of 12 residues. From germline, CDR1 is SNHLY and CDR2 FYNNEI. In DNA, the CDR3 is TGTGCCGGCAGACAGAGGAACACTGAAGCTTTCTTT. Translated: CAGRQRNTEAFF.

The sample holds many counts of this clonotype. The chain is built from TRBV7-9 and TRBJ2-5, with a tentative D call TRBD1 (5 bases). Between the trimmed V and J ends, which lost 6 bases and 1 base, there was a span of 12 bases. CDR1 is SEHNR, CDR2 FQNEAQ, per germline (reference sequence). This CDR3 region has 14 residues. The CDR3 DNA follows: TGTGCCAGCAGACTCTACGACAGCCAAGAGACCCAGTACTTC. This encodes CASRLYDSQETQYF.

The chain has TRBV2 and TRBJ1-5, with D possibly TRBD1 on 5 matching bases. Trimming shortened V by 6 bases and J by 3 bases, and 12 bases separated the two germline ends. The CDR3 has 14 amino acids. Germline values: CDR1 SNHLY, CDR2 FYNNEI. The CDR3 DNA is TGTGCCAGCAGCCGGGACGGAATCAATCAGCCCCAGCATTTT. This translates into CASSRDGINQPQHF.

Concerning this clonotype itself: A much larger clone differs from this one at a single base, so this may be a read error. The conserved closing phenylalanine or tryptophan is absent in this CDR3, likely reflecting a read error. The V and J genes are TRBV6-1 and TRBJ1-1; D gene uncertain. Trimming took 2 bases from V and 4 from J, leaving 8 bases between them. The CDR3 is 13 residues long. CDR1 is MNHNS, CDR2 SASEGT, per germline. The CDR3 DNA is TGTGCCAGCAGTGAAACACGGGCCACTGAAGCTTTCTCT. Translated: CASSETRATEAFS.

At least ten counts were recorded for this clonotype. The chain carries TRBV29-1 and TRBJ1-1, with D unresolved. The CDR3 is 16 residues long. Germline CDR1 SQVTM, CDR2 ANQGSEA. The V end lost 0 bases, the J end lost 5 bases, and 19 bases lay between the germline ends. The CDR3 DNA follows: TGCAGCGTTGAAGAAGGGTCTAAGAAAGGGAAGACTGAAGCTTTCTTT. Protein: CSVEEGSKKGKTEAFF.

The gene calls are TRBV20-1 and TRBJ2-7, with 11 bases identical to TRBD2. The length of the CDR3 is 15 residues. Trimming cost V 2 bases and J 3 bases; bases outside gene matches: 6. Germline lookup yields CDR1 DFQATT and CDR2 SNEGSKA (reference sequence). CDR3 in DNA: TGCAGTGCTAGAAAACTAGCGGGGGACTACTACGAGCAGTACTTC. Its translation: CSARKLAGDYYEQYF.

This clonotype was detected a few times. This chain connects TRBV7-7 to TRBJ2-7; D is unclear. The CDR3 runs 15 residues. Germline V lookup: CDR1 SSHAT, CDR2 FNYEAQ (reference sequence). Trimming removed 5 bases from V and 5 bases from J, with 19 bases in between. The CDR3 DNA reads TGTGCCAGCAGCCCCACATGGACGGTGGCGGACGAGCAGTACTTC. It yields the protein CASSPTWTVADEQYF.

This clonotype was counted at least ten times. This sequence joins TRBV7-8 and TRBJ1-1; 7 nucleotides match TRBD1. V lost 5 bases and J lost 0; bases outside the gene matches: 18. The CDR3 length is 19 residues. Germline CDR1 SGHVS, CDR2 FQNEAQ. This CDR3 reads CASSPHRGRTGALNTEAFF. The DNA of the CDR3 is TGTGCCAGCAGCCCCCACCGGGGAAGGACAGGTGCATTGAACACTGAAGCTTTCTTT.

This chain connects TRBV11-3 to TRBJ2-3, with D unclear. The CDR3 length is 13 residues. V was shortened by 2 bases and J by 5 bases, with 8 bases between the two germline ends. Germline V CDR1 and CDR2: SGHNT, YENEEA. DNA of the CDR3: TGTGCCAGCAGCTTAAACGTGCAAGATACGCAGTATTTT. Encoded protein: CASSLNVQDTQYF.

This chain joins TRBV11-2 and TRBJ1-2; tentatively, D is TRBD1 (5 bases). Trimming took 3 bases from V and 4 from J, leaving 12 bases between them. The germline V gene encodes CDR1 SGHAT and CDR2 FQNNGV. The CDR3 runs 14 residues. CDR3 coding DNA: TGTGCCAGCAGCTTTGACAGCCCGGGCTATGGCTACACCTTC. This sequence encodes CASSFDSPGYGYTF.

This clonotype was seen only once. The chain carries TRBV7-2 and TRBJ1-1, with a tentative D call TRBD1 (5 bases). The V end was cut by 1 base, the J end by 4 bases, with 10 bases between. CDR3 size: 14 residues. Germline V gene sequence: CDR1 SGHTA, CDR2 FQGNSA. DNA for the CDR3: TGTGCCAGCAGCTTAGTGCAGGGTAGCACTGAAGCTTTCTTT. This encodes CASSLVQGSTEAFF.

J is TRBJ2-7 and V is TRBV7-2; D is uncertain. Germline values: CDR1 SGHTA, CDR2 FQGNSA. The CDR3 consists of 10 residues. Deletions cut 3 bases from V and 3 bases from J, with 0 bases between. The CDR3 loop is CASSFYEQYF. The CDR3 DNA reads TGTGCCAGCAGCTTCTACGAGCAGTACTTC.